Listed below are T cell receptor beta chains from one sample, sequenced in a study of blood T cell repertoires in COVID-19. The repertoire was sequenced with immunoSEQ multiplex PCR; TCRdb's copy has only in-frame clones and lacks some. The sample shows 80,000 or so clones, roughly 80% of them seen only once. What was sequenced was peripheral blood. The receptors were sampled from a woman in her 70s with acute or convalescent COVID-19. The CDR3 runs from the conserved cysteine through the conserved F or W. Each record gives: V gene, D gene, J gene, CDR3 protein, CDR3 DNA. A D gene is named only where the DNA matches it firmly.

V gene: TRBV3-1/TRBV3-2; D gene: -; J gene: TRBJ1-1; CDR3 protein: CASSQGSWPGLAFF; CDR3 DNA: TGTGCCAGCAGCCAAGGTAGTTGGCCAGGGTTGGCTTTCTTT
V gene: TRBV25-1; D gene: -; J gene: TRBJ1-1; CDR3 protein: CASSARDLNTEAFF; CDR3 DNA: TGTGCCAGCAGTGCCCGGGACTTGAACACTGAAGCTTTCTTT
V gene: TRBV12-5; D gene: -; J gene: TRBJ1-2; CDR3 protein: CASALDRYGYTF; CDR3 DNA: TGTGCTAGTGCTCTGGACAGATATGGCTACACCTTC
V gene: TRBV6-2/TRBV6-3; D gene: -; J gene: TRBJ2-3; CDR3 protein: CASSQSTADTQYF; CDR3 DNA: TGTGCCAGCAGTCAGTCGACAGCCGATACGCAGTATTTT
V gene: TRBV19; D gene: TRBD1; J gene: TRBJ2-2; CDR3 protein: CASRAGQEDTGELFF; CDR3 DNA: TGTGCCAGTAGGGCCGGACAGGAGGACACCGGGGAGCTGTTTTTT
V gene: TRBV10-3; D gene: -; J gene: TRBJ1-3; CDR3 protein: CAISGAAGNTIYF; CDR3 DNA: TGTGCCATCAGTGGAGCGGCTGGAAACACCATATATTTT
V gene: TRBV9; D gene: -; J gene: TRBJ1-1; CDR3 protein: CASSAADTRNTEAFF; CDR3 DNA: TGTGCCAGCAGCGCTGCGGACACCCGGAACACTGAAGCTTTCTTT
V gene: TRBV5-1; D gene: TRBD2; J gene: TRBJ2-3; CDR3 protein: CASGDGGANTQYF; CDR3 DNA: TGCGCCAGCGGTGACGGGGGGGCAAATACGCAGTATTTT
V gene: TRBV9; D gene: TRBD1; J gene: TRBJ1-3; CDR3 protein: CASSVGTGGNTIYF; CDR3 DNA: TGTGCCAGCAGCGTAGGGACAGGCGGAAACACCATATATTTT
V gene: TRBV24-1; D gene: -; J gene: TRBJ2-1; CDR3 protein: CATSDNRPGEQFF; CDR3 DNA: TGTGCCACCAGTGACAACCGACCGGGTGAGCAGTTCTTC
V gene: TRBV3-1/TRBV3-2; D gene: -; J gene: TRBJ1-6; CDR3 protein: CASSPLRGSYNSPLHF; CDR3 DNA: TGTGCCAGCAGCCCCCTTCGGGGCTCCTATAATTCACCCCTCCACTTT